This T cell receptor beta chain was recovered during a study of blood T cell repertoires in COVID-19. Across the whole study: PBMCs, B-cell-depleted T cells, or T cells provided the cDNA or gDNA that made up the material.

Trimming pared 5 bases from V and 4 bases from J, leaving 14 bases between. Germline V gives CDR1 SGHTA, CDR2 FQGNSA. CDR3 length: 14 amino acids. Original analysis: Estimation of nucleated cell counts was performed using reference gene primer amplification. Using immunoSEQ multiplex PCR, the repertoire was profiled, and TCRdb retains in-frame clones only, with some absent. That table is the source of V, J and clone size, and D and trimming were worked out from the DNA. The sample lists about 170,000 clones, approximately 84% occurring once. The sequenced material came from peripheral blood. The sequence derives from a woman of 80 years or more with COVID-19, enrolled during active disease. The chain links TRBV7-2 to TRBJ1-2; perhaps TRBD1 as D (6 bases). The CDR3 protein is CASSPGQRPYGYTF. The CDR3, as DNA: TGTGCCAGCAGCCCGGGACAACGACCCTATGGCTACACCTTC.